The 5 T cell receptor beta chains below come from one sample, sequenced in a study of cytomegalovirus exposure and HLA in healthy donors. PCR was performed using 60 Vbeta and 13 Jbeta primers. Sequenced by immunoSEQ multiplex PCR; TCRdb stores in-frame clones only, minus some. This table holds over 130,000 clones, 60% to 70% found once. Material for sequencing was PBMCs. The origin of the receptors is a woman aged 60-70 years in good health and CMV-seropositive.

This clone was counted between two and nine times. Other DNA sequences in the same sample also yield this CDR3. The rearrangement uses TRBV2 and TRBJ2-7; D is perhaps TRBD1 (6 bases). Trimming pared 8 bases from V and 2 bases from J, leaving 10 bases between. Germline-derived CDR1 and CDR2 are SNHLY and FYNNEI. CDR3 size: 12 residues. The CDR3 region is CASGTGTYEQYF. The CDR3 DNA follows: TGTGCCAGCGGAACAGGGACCTACGAGCAGTACTTC. Full variable domain (rest looked up from reference TRBV2 and TRBJ2-7): EPEVTQTPSHQVTQMGQEVILRCVPISNHLYFYWYRQILGQKVEFLVSFYNNEISEKSEIFDDQFSVERPDGSNFTLKIRSTKLEDSAMYFCASGTGTYEQYFGPGTRLTVT.

The V call is TRBV19, the J call TRBJ1-1; possible D gene TRBD1, 6 bases. Trimming left V 7 bases short and J 5 bases short, with 11 bases between. The CDR3 runs to 12 residues. Germline V gene sequence: CDR1 LNHDA, CDR2 SQIVND (reference sequence). CDR3 bases: TGTGCCAGTAAGGGGGAGACTACTGAAGCTTTCTTT. Protein sequence: CASKGETTEAFF.

The V call is TRBV30, the J call TRBJ1-3; 8 bases fit TRBD1. The CDR3 sequence is 14 residues long. Germline V gives CDR1 GTSNPN, CDR2 SVGIG (reference sequence). V lost 7 bases to trimming and J lost 0 bases; unmatched junction nucleotides: 5. CDR3 nucleotides: TGTGCCTTAGGACAGGGTGGCTCTGGAAACACCATATATTTT. Translating it yields CALGQGGSGNTIYF.

This chain joins TRBV5-1 and TRBJ2-3; 8 bases are a match to TRBD2. CDR1 SGHRS and CDR2 YFSETQ come from the germline V gene. V shed 0 bases and J 8 bases; nucleotides not matched to a gene: 8. There are 15 residues in the CDR3. The CDR3 region is CASSLGAGVPGTQYF. The CDR3 region has the DNA TGCGCCAGCAGCTTGGGAGCGGGAGTGCCGGGTACGCAGTATTTT.

The chain joins TRBV9 to TRBJ2-1; TRBD2 is a possible D gene (6 bases). The V end lost 0 bases, the J end lost 7 bases, and 11 bases lay between the germline ends. The CDR3 has 14 residues. From germline, CDR1 is SGDLS and CDR2 YYNGEE. This CDR3 reads CASSVGAGWNEQFF. The DNA for the CDR3 is TGTGCCAGCAGCGTAGGGGCGGGGTGGAATGAGCAGTTCTTC.